One sample yielded the 5 T cell receptor beta chains listed below, sequenced in a study of shared clonotypes between healthy human individuals. Data came from immunoSEQ multiplex PCR; TCRdb stores just in-frame clones and leaves some out. The table records fewer than 600,000 clones, roughly four fifths of them present only once. Material: PBMCs. Receptor source: a woman between 35 and 50 years old in good health. Some clones in this sample may be carry-over from other donors' samples.

The chain couples TRBV14 to TRBJ2-7; D perhaps matches TRBD2 (6 bases). The CDR3 has 13 residues. Trimming took 7 bases from V and 3 from J, leaving 13 bases between them. Germline V gene data show CDR1 as SGHDN and CDR2 as FVKESK. CDR3 sequence: CASKFSGDYEQYF. The CDR3 DNA reads as TGTGCCAGCAAATTTTCGGGAGACTACGAGCAGTACTTC.

The V gene is TRBV28, the J gene TRBJ2-7, with TRBD1 identical over 9 bases. Germline V lookup: CDR1 MDHEN, CDR2 SYDVKM. The CDR3 sequence is 12 residues long. The CDR3 region is CGTGQGFDEQYF. The CDR3 nucleotides read TGTGGGACGGGACAGGGTTTTGACGAGCAGTACTTC.

The genes are TRBV9 and TRBJ2-1; no reliable D call. Looked up from germline, CDR1 is SGDLS and CDR2 is YYNGEE. V was pared by 6 bases and J by 0 bases, with 28 bases between. CDR3 size: 20 residues. The CDR3 sequence is CASTPLGSVGASSSYNEQFF. CDR3 DNA sequence: TGTGCCAGCACCCCCCTGGGTAGTGTTGGAGCTTCTAGCTCCTACAATGAGCAGTTCTTC.

V is TRBV29-1 and J is TRBJ2-3; the match to TRBD1 covers 10 bases. This CDR3 comprises 13 residues. V lost 6 bases to trimming and J lost 2 bases; unmatched junction nucleotides: 2. Germline loops: CDR1 SQVTM, CDR2 ANQGSEA. CDR3 nucleotide sequence: TGCAGCGTCCGACAGGGGGCCACAGATACGCAGTATTTT. Its protein is CSVRQGATDTQYF.

The chain is built from TRBV4-3 and TRBJ2-3; TRBD2 matches 7 bases. The CDR3 is 16 amino acids. The germline V gene encodes CDR1 LGHNA and CDR2 YSLEER. J lost 3 bases, V lost 0 bases, and 6 bases had no gene match. The CDR3 here is CASSQEFAGATDTQYF. CDR3 sequence (DNA): TGCGCCAGCAGCCAAGAATTCGCGGGAGCGACAGATACGCAGTATTTT.